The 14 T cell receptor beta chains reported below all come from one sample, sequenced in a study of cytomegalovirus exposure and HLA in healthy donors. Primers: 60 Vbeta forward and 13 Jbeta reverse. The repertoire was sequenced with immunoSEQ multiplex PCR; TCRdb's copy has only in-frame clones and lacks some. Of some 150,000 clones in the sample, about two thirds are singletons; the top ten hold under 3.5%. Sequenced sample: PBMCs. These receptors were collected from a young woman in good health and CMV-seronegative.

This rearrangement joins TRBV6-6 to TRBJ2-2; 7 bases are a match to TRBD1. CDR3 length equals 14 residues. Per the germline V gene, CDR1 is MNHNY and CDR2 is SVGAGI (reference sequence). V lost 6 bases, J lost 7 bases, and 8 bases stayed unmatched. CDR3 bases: TGTGCCAGCAGCCAGGACAGGCGCTTCGGGGAGCTGTTTTTT. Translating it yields CASSQDRRFGELFF.

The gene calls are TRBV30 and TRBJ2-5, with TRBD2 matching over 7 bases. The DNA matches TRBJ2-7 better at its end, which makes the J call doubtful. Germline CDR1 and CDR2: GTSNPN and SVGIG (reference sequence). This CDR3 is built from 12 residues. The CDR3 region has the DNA TGTGCCTGGAGTGTAGCGGGAAACGAGCAGTACTTC. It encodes CAWSVAGNEQYF.

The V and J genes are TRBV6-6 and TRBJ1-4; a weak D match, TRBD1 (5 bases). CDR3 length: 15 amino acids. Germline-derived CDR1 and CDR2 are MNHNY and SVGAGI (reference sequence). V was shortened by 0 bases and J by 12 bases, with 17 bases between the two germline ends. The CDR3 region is CASSYSGRTPGELFF. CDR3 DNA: TGTGCCAGCAGTTACTCGGGCCGGACACCGGGCGAACTGTTTTTT.

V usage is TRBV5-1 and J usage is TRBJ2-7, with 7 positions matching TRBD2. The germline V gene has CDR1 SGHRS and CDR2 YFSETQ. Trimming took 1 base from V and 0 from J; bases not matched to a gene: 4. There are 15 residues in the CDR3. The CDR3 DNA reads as TGCGCCAGCAGCTTGTGGCTAGCGGCCTCCTACGAGCAGTACTTC. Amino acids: CASSLWLAASYEQYF.

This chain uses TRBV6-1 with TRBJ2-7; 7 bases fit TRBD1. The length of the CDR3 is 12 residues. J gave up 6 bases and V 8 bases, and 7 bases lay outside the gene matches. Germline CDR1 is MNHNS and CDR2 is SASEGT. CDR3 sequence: CASFDRVAEQYF. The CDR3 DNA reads TGTGCCAGCTTTGACAGGGTGGCCGAGCAGTACTTC.

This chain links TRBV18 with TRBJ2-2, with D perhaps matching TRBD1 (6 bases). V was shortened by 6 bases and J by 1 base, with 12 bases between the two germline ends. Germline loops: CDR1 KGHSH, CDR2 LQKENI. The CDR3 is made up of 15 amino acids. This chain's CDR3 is CASSQGPRNTGELFF. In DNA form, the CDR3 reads TGTGCCAGCTCCCAGGGGCCGAGGAACACCGGGGAGCTGTTTTTT.

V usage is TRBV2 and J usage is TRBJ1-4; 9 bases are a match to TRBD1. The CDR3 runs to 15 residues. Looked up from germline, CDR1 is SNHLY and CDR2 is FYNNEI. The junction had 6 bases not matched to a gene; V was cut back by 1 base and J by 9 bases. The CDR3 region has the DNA TGTGCCAGCAGTGAAGAGAAGGACAGGGGCAAAAAACTGTTTTTT. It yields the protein CASSEEKDRGKKLFF.

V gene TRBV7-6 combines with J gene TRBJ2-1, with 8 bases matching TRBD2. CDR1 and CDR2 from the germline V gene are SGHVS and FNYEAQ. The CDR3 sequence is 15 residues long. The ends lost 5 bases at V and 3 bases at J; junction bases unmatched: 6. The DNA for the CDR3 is TGTGCCAGCAGCATTAGCGGGGTGGTCTACAATGAGCAGTTCTTC. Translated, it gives CASSISGVVYNEQFF.

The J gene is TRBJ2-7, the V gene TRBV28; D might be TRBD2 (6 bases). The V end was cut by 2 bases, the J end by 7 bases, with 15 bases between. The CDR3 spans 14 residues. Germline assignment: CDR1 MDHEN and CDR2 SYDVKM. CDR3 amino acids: CASSLIAASREQYF. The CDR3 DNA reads TGTGCCAGCAGTTTAATAGCGGCAAGTCGAGAGCAGTACTTC.

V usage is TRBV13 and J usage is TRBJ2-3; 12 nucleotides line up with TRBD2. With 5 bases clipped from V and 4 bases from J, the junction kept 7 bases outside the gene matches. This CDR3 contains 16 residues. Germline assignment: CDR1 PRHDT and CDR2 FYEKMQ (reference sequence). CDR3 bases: TGTGCCAGCAGCCTCCTGACTAGCGGGAGACCAGATACGCAGTATTTT. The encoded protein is CASSLLTSGRPDTQYF.

In DNA form, the CDR3 reads TGCGCCAGCAGCCAAGACCAGGGAGGGCAGCCCCAGCATTTT. This codes for CASSQDQGGQPQHF. V and J are TRBV4-3 and TRBJ1-5, with D perhaps matching TRBD1 (5 bases). CDR3 length: 14 residues. Germline assignment: CDR1 LGHNA and CDR2 YSLEER. The ends were cut back, 0 bases at V and 7 bases at J, with 10 bases in the middle.

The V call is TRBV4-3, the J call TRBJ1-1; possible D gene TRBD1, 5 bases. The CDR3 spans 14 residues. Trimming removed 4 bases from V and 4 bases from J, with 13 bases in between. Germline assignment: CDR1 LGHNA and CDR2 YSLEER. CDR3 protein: CASSRVGRGTEAFF. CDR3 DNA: TGCGCCAGCAGCCGGGTGGGGAGGGGCACTGAAGCTTTCTTT.

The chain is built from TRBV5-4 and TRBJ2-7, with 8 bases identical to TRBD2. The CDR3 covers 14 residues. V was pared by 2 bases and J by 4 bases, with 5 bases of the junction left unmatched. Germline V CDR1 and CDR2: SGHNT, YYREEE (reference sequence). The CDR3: CASSFSGGAYEQYF. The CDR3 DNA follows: TGTGCCAGCAGCTTTTCCGGGGGGGCTTACGAGCAGTACTTC.

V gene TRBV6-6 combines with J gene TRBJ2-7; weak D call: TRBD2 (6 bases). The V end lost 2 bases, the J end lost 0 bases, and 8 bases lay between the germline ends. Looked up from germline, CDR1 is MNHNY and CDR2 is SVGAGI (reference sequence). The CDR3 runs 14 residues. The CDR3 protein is CASSYGRSSYEQYF. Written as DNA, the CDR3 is TGTGCCAGCAGTTACGGGAGGAGCTCCTACGAGCAGTACTTC.